This is a list of T cell receptor beta chains from one sample in a study of blood T cell repertoires in COVID-19. Repertoires were generated with immunoSEQ multiplex PCR, while TCRdb's copy carries only in-frame clones and drops some. Among about 64,000 clones listed, 88% were seen once. The sample comprised peripheral blood. The receptors derive from a woman in her sixties with COVID-19, enrolled during active disease. Each CDR3 is given with its conserved first and last residue. D genes are given only for firm matches. Some rows mark clone size as missing; the rest say once, few, many or name a class of expanded clone.

TRBV18	18	TRBJ1-2	-	-	TGTGCCAGCTCACCTAGGGGAATGATGGTCGGAGCTAACTATGGCTACACCTTC	CASSPRGMMVGANYGYTF
TRBV11-3	14	TRBJ1-3	once	-	TGTGCCAGCAGCTTAGCCGGCTCTGGAAACACCATATATTTT	CASSLAGSGNTIYF
TRBV15	18	TRBJ2-3	-	TRBD2	TGTGCCACCAGCAGAGGGCAGGTAGCTAGCGGGAGGACAGATACGCAGTATTTT	CATSRGQVASGRTDTQYF
TRBV24-1	14	TRBJ1-5	-	TRBD1	TGTGCCACCAGTGACGCAAGGGGGCTTCAGCCCCAGCATTTT	CATSDARGLQPQHF
TRBV11-3	14	TRBJ2-1	-	-	TGTGCCAGCAGTAGTCGGGGGCGGGAGACTGAGCAGTTCTTC	CASSSRGRETEQFF
TRBV11-3	16	TRBJ1-1	-	-	TGTGCCAGCAGCTTAGTAACGGCGGGGGCCCCGACTGAAGCTTTCTTT	CASSLVTAGAPTEAFF
TRBV7-9	14	TRBJ1-2	-	-	TGTGCCAGCAGCTTAGATTACTCCTCCTATGGCTACACCTTC	CASSLDYSSYGYTF
TRBV28	22	TRBJ2-3	-	TRBD2	TGTGCCAGCAGTTCTCTCTTACTCCGGGACAGTGTGATAGCGGGGGGTTTAGATACGCAGTATTTT	CASSSLLLRDSVIAGGLDTQYF
TRBV2	14	TRBJ2-2	few	TRBD1	TGTGCCAGCAGTGGGACAGGGGTGACCGGGGAGCTGTTTTTT	CASSGTGVTGELFF
TRBV11-2	15	TRBJ2-1	few	TRBD1	TGTGCCAGCAGCTTAGAGGCCGCAGGGGGCAATGAGCAGTTCTTC	CASSLEAAGGNEQFF
TRBV5-4	15	TRBJ2-3	-	TRBD2	TGTGCCAGCAGCTTATTTGCGGGAGGTGGATATACGCAGTATTTT	CASSLFAGGGYTQYF
TRBV27	14	TRBJ2-5	-	TRBD1	TGTGCCAGCAGCCCCGGACAGGGGGGAGAGACCCAGTACTTC	CASSPGQGGETQYF
TRBV5-1	13	TRBJ2-1	-	TRBD2	TGCGCCAGCAGCCCAGGGACTAGAGGTGAGCAGTTCTTC	CASSPGTRGEQFF
TRBV10-3	14	TRBJ1-4	-	-	TGTGCCACCCAGGGTGAGGCAACTAATGAAAAACTGTTTTTT	CATQGEATNEKLFF
TRBV24-1	19	TRBJ1-5	-	TRBD1	TGTGCCACCAGTGATACCGAGGGGGACAGGCGAACTAGCAATCAGCCCCAGCATTTT	CATSDTEGDRRTSNQPQHF
TRBV12-5	14	TRBJ2-3	-	-	TGTGCTAGTGGTCGTGACAGTCACACAGATACGCAGTATTTT	CASGRDSHTDTQYF
TRBV5-4	15	TRBJ2-7	-	TRBD1	TGTGCCAGCAGCCAGGGACAGGACGACTCCTACGAGCAGTACTTC	CASSQGQDDSYEQYF
TRBV30	13	TRBJ1-4	few	-	TGTGCCTGGAGTGTACGTAGGGGAGAAAAACTGTTTTTT	CAWSVRRGEKLFF
TRBV18	16	TRBJ2-7	-	TRBD1	TGTGCCAGCTCACCACCCGGGGACAGGTCCCCCTACGAGCAGTACTTC	CASSPPGDRSPYEQYF
TRBV1	18	TRBJ2-1	few	-	TGCACCAGCAGCCAAGATTGTCGGCGGGTGGCCTCCTACAATGAGCAGTTCTTC	CTSSQDCRRVASYNEQFF
TRBV3-1/TRBV3-2	14	TRBJ1-5	-	TRBD1	TGTGCCAGCAGCCTCGGGACAGTCAATCAGCCCCAGCATTTT	CASSLGTVNQPQHF
TRBV7-9	15	TRBJ1-5	-	-	TGTGCCAGCAGCCCCATCGCGGGGTCGGATCAGCCCCAGCATTTT	CASSPIAGSDQPQHF
TRBV19	17	TRBJ2-2	-	TRBD2	TGTGCCAGTAGTATATCTACCTATAGCGGGCGCACCGGGGAGCTGTTTTTT	CASSISTYSGRTGELFF
TRBV4-3	16	TRBJ2-3	-	TRBD2	TGCGCCAGCGGGTCTATAGCGGGAGGGAGCGCAGATACGCAGTATTTT	CASGSIAGGSADTQYF
TRBV3-1/TRBV3-2	13	TRBJ1-2	-	-	TGTGCCAGCAGCCAACCCGACAGTTATGGCTACACCTTC	CASSQPDSYGYTF
TRBV29-1	12	TRBJ1-1	-	-	TGCAGCGGGTTGACAGTGAACACTGAAGCTTTCTTT	CSGLTVNTEAFF
TRBV11-2	12	TRBJ2-7	-	-	TGTGCCAGCAGCCTGGAGGGAGACGAGCAGTACTTC	CASSLEGDEQYF
TRBV18	16	TRBJ2-7	-	TRBD2	TGTGCCAGCTCACCATTGGGACTAGCGGAGCTGGGCGAGCAGTACTTC	CASSPLGLAELGEQYF
TRBV19	13	TRBJ1-5	-	-	TGTGCCGTCTCGGGAGGTAGAGATCAGCCCCAGCATTTT	CAVSGGRDQPQHF
TRBV27	14	TRBJ1-5	-	-	TGTGCCAGTGGGTTTGGGGGCGGCAATCAGCCCCAGCATTTT	CASGFGGGNQPQHF
TRBV5-8	14	TRBJ2-5	-	-	TGTGCCAGCAGCATGAAGGGGATGGGAGAGACCCAGTACTTC	CASSMKGMGETQYF
TRBV7-9	17	TRBJ2-7	-	TRBD2	TGTGCCAGCAGCTTAGGGAATAGCGGGAGTTCGTCCTACGAGCAGTACTTC	CASSLGNSGSSSYEQYF
TRBV18	13	TRBJ1-6	-	-	TGTGCCAGCTCACCGATAGAGGATTCACCCCTCCACTTT	CASSPIEDSPLHF
TRBV7-8	13	TRBJ1-2	-	TRBD1	TGTGCCAGCAGCTTAGCCAGGGGGCATGGCTACACCTTC	CASSLARGHGYTF
TRBV7-2	12	TRBJ1-4	-	-	TGTGCCAGCAGCCGGTCAAGCGAAAAACTGTTTTTT	CASSRSSEKLFF
TRBV7-9	14	TRBJ1-1	-	TRBD1	TGTGCCAGCAGCTCAACGACAGGGCACACTGAAGCTTTCTTT	CASSSTTGHTEAFF
TRBV5-4	14	TRBJ1-3	-	-	TGTGCCAGCAGCTTGACAGGTTCTGGAAACACCATATATTTT	CASSLTGSGNTIYF
TRBV18	13	TRBJ1-5	-	TRBD1	TGTGCCAGCTCAACAGGGGAGAATCAGCCCCAGCATTTT	CASSTGENQPQHF
TRBV7-9	15	TRBJ1-4	once	-	TGTGCCAGCAGCTTAGTTCCCGACAGAGATGAAAAACTGTTTTTT	CASSLVPDRDEKLFF
TRBV11-3	13	TRBJ1-6	-	-	TGTGCCAGCAGACCAGGACAGACTTCACCCCTCCACTTT	CASRPGQTSPLHF
TRBV2	16	TRBJ2-7	-	-	TGTGCCAGCACCGCTTCTCCCGTCAGGGGCTCCTACGAGCAGTACTTC	CASTASPVRGSYEQYF
TRBV7-2	15	TRBJ2-5	-	TRBD2	TGTGCCAGCAGCTTGCGGGCGGGGGGGCCGGAGACCCAGTACTTC	CASSLRAGGPETQYF